One T cell receptor beta chain is described in this entry. Its specificity is not known. Then a second PCR, running about 6 to 12 cycles, was carried out with a sample-barcoded 5' primer and a J-beta primer mix. TCRdb recomputed calls from the 5' RACE reads with MiXCR, one row per CDR3 protein. The sample holds roughly 1,500,000 distinct CDR3 sequences, about 43% seen once. All donors came from Russia, were Caucasian and healthy, and spanned ages roughly 6 to 100. The total RNA that was extracted per sample amounted to at least 6 micrograms. The data were obtained in a study of blood T cells in healthy people across ages. On the study more broadly: Capture via template switching afforded approximately one barcoded beta molecule per two T cells. Broader study findings: Roughly linear age-related decline in beta diversity appeared, significant by age around 42.

CDR1 and CDR2 (germline): SGHTA, FQGNSA. The CDR3 consists of 15 residues. The V end was cut by 3 bases, the J end by 1 base, with 11 bases between. The chain has TRBV7-2 and TRBJ2-3, with D maybe TRBD2 (6 bases). The sequence was obtained from a woman between 18 and 29 years old in good health. Sequencing input: blood. For the CDR3, the DNA is TGTACCAGCAGCTTGTTAGCGGAGCGCACAGATACGCAGTATTTT. Encoded protein: CTSSLLAERTDTQYF.